The present entry profiles one T cell receptor (beta chain) with its context. Its antigen is unidentified. CDR1 MDHEN and CDR2 SYDVKM come from the germline V gene. Trimming stripped 4 bases from V and 0 bases from J, with 7 bases between. The CDR3 length is 15 residues. RNA totalling roughly 0.45 to 1 ug underwent reverse transcription with random hexamers. TCRdb recomputed calls from the immunoSEQ multiplex PCR reads with MiXCR, one row per CDR3 protein. The table shows under 150,000 distinct CDR3 sequences, with about 94% occurring only once. This sample is drawn from a study of CD8 T cells in Susac syndrome. Whole-study results and caveats: Within Susac syndrome CD4+ T cell repertoires, clonal expansion was not evident.

The sequence came from a human donor with Susac syndrome. Sequencing was performed on CD4+ T cells from PBMCs. The J gene is TRBJ2-6, the V gene TRBV28; D is unresolved. This CDR3 reads CASSSSGSGANVLTF. CDR3 in DNA: TGTGCCAGCAGTTCGTCAGGCTCTGGGGCCAACGTCCTGACTTTC.